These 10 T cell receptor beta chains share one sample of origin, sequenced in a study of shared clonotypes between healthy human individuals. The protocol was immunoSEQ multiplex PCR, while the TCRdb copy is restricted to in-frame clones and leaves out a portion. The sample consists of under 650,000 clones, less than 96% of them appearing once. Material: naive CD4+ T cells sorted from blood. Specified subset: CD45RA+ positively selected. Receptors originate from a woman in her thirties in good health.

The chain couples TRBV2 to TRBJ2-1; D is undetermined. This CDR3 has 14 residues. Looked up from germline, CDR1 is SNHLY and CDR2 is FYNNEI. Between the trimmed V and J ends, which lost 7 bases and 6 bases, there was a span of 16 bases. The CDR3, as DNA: TGTGCCAGCACCGAGGCCGAGGCTTCCAATGAGCAGTTCTTC. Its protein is CASTEAEASNEQFF.

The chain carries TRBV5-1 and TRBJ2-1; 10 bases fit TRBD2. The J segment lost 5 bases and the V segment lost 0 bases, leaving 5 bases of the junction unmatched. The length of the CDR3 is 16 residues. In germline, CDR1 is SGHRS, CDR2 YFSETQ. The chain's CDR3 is CASSLEFSGRNNEQFF. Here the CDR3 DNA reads TGCGCCAGCAGCTTGGAGTTTAGCGGGAGGAACAATGAGCAGTTCTTC.

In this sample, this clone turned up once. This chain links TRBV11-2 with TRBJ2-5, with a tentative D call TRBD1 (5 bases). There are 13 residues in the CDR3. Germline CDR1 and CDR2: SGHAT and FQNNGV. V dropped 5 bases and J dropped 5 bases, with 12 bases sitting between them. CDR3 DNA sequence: TGTGCCAGCAGCCTCAGGGCTCGGGAGACCCAGTACTTC. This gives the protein CASSLRARETQYF.

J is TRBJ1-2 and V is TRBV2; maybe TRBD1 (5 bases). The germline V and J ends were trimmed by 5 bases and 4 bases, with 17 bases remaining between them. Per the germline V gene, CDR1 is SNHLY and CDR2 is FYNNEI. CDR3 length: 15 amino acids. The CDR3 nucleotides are TGTGCCAGCAGTCAGGGCCCATCCGGTAGCTATGGCTACACCTTC. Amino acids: CASSQGPSGSYGYTF. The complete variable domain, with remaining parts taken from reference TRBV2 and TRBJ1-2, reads EPEVTQTPSHQVTQMGQEVILRCVPISNHLYFYWYRQILGQKVEFLVSFYNNEISEKSEIFDDQFSVERPDGSNFTLKIRSTKLEDSAMYFCASSQGPSGSYGYTFGSGTRLTVV.

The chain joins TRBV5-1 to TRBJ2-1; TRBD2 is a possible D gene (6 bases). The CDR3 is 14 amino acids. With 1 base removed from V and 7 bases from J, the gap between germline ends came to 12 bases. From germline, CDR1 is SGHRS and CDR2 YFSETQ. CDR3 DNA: TGCGCCAGCAGCTTGTGGGATAGCGGTAATGAGCAGTTCTTC. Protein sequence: CASSLWDSGNEQFF.

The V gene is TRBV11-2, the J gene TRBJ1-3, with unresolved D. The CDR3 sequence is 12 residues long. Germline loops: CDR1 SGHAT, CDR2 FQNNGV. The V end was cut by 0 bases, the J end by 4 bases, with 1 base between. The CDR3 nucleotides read TGTGCCAGCAGCTTAGAGGGAAACACCATATATTTT. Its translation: CASSLEGNTIYF.

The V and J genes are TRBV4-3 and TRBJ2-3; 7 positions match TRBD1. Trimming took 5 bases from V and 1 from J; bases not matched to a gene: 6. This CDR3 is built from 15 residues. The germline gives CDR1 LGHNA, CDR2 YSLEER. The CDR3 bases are TGCGCCAGCAGCTACAGGGGTACTGGCACAGATACGCAGTATTTT. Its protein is CASSYRGTGTDTQYF.

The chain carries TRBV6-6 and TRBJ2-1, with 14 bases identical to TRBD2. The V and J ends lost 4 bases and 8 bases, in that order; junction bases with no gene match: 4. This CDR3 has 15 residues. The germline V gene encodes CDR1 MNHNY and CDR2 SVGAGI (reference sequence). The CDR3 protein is CASSLTSGGADEQFF. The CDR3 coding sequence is TGTGCCAGCAGTTTGACTAGCGGGGGGGCCGATGAGCAGTTCTTC.

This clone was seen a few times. In nucleotides, the CDR3 is TGTGCCTGGAGTGCGGGCACATACACTGAAGCTTTCTTT. Encoded protein: CAWSAGTYTEAFF. The chain combines TRBV30 with TRBJ1-1; D is ambiguous. Germline values: CDR1 GTSNPN, CDR2 SVGIG (reference sequence). V was clipped by 1 base and J by 3 bases, with 9 bases between them. The CDR3 sequence is 13 residues long.

CDR3 in DNA: TGTGCCAGCAAGCGGGCAGGGGACTACGTCGGGCAGTACTTC. Residues: CASKRAGDYVGQYF. The chain couples TRBV27 to TRBJ2-7; maybe TRBD2 (7 bases). This CDR3 is 14 amino acids long. Germline assignment: CDR1 MNHEY and CDR2 SMNVEV (reference sequence). Trimming removed 7 bases at V and 9 bases at J, with 22 bases between.